The clone carrying this T cell receptor (beta chain) came up a few times. No antigen is known for it. TCRdb re-called the RT-PCR reads with MiXCR, one entry per CDR3 protein. This sample has around 470,000 distinct CDR3 sequences, with under 8.5% found just once. The germline V gene has CDR1 SGHVS and CDR2 FNYEAQ. The length of the CDR3 is 13 residues. V lost 5 bases and J lost 7; bases outside the gene matches: 5. The sample belongs to a study of response to subunit inactivated influenza vaccine. Study-level findings and limits: With each seasonal influenza vaccination, the authors suggested, few new T cells are recruited.

The genes are TRBV7-6 and TRBJ1-1; TRBD1 matches at 9 bases. The starting material was PBMCs from blood, obtained around 2 years after vaccination. The receptor comes from a man aged 50-75 years who received an inactivated influenza vaccine. The CDR3 coding sequence is TGTGCCAGCAGCCTAACAGGGGGCGGTGAAGCTTTCTTT. Protein: CASSLTGGGEAFF. Full variable domain (remainder filled in from reference TRBV7-6 and TRBJ1-1): GAGVSQSPRYKVTKRGQDVALRCDPISGHVSLYWYRQALGQGPEFLTYFNYEAQQDKSGLPNDRFSAERPEGSISTLTIQRTEQRDSAMYRCASSLTGGGEAFFGQGTRLTVV.